Below, one T cell receptor (beta chain) is given with its context. The antigen remains unidentified. The data originate from a study of T cell responses to AZD1222 COVID-19 vaccine. Whole-study results and caveats: Researchers took repertoire samples only after the peak T cell response had come.

Second-dose intervals of approximately 4 or approximately 12 weeks were pooled. Sequenced by immunoSEQ multiplex PCR; TCRdb stores in-frame clones only, minus some. The data hold 150,000 to 200,000 clones, with over 90% observed a single time. The trim removed 5 bases at V and 4 bases at J, leaving 3 bases unmatched. The CDR3 has 14 amino acids. Germline assignment: CDR1 SGHTA and CDR2 FQGNSA. The receptor's source is an adult who received the AZD1222 COVID-19 vaccine. The chain recombines TRBV7-2 with TRBJ2-1; 9 bases are shared with TRBD2. The sample here was peripheral blood, taken 28 days after the second AZD1222 dose. The CDR3 spells CASSRTSEYNEQFF. Here the CDR3 DNA reads TGTGCCAGCAGCCGGACTAGCGAATACAATGAGCAGTTCTTC.